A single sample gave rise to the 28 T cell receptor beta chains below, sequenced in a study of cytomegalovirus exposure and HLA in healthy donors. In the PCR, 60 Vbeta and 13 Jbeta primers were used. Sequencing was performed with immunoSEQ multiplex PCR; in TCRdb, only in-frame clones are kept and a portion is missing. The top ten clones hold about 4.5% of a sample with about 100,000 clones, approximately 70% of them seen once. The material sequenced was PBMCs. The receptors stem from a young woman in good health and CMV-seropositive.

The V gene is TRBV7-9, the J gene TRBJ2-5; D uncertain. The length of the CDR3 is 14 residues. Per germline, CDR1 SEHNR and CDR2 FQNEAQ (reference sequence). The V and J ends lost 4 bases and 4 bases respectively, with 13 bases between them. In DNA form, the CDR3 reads TGTGCCAGCAGCTCTGGTACGCGATTAGAGACCCAGTACTTC. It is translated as CASSSGTRLETQYF.

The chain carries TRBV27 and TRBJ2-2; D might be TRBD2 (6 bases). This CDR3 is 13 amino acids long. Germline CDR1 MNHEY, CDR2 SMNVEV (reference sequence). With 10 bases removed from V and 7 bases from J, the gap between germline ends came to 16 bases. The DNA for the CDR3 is TGTGCCACCTCAAGGAGGGGTGGCGGGGAGCTGTTTTTT. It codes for CATSRRGGGELFF.

The CDR3 DNA sequence: TGTGCCCACAAGGGGGCGTTTGAAGCTTTCTTT. Protein product: CAHKGAFEAFF. The gene calls are TRBV28 and TRBJ1-1; 7 bases are a match to TRBD1. This CDR3 has 11 amino acids. Trimming took 11 bases from V and 7 from J; bases not matched to a gene: 7. Germline V gene data show CDR1 as MDHEN and CDR2 as SYDVKM.

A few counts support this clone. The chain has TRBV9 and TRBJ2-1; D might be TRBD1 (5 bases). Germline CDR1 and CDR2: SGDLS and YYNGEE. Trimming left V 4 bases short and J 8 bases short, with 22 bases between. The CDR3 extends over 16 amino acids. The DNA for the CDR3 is TGTGCCAGCAGCCTGCCACCCAGGGTCCCCTTCCATGAGCAGTTCTTC. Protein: CASSLPPRVPFHEQFF.

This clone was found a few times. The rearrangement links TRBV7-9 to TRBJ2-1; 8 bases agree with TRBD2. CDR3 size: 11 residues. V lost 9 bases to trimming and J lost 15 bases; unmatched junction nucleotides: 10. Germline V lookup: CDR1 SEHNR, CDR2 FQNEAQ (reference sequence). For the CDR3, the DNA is TGTGCCAGTGATAATAGCGGGATCTCGTTCTTC. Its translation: CASDNSGISFF. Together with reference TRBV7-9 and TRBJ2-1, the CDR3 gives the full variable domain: DTGVSQNPRHKITKRGQNVTFRCDPISEHNRLYWYRQTLGQGPEFLTYFQNEAQLEKSRLLSDRFSAERPKGSFSTLEIQRTEQGDSAMYLCASDNSGISFFGPGTRLTVL.

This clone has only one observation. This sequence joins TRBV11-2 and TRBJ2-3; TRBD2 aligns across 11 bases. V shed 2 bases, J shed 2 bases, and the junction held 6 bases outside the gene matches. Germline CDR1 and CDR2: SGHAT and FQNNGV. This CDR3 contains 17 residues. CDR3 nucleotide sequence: TGTGCCAGCAGCTTACAACTAGCGGGGGTCCTCACAGATACGCAGTATTTT. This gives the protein CASSLQLAGVLTDTQYF.

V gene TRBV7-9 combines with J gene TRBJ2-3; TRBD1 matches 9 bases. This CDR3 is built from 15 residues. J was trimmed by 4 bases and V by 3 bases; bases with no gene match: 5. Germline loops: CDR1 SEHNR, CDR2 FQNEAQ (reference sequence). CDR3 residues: CASSLGQGGADTQYF. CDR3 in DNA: TGTGCCAGCAGCTTGGGACAGGGTGGGGCAGATACGCAGTATTTT.

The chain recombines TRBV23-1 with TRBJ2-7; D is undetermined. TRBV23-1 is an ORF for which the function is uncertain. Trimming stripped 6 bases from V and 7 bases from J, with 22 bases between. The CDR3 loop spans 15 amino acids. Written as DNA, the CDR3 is TGCGCCAGCAGCCCCAGCATAAAGGCGCCAGGAGAGCAGTACTTC. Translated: CASSPSIKAPGEQYF.

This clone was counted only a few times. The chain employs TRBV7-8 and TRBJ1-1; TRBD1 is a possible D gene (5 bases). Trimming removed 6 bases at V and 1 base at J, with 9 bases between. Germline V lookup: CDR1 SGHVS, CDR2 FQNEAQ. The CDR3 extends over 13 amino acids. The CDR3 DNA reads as TGTGCCAGCAGTAATGACAGGAACACTGAAGCTTTCTTT. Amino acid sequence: CASSNDRNTEAFF.

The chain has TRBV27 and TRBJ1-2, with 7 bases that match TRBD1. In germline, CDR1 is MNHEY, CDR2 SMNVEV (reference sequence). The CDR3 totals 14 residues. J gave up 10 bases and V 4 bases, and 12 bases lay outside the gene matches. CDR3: CASSSSDRRVYYTF. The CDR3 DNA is TGTGCCAGCAGTTCCTCGGACAGGAGGGTGTACTACACCTTC.

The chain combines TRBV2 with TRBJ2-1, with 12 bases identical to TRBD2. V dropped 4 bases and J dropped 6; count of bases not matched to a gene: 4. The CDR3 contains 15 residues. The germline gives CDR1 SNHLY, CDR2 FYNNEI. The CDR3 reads CASSGLAGESNEQFF. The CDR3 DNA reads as TGTGCCAGCAGTGGACTAGCGGGAGAAAGCAATGAGCAGTTCTTC. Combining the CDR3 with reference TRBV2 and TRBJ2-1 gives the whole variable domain EPEVTQTPSHQVTQMGQEVILRCVPISNHLYFYWYRQILGQKVEFLVSFYNNEISEKSEIFDDQFSVERPDGSNFTLKIRSTKLEDSAMYFCASSGLAGESNEQFFGPGTRLTVL.

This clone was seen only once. CDR3 bases: TGTGCCAGCAGTTCTGGACTAGCGGTGGGGGATGAGCAGTTCTTC. This codes for CASSSGLAVGDEQFF. The chain recombines TRBV27 with TRBJ2-1; the match to TRBD2 covers 10 bases. The CDR3 has 15 amino acids. Germline loops: CDR1 MNHEY, CDR2 SMNVEV (reference sequence). With 4 bases clipped from V and 8 bases from J, the junction kept 8 bases outside the gene matches.

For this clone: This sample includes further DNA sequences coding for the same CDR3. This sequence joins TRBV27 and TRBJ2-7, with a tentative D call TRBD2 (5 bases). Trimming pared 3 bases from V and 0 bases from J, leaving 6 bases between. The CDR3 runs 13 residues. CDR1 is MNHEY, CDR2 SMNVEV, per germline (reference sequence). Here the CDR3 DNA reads TGTGCCAGCAGTTTTACTAGCTCCTACGAGCAGTACTTC. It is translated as CASSFTSSYEQYF.

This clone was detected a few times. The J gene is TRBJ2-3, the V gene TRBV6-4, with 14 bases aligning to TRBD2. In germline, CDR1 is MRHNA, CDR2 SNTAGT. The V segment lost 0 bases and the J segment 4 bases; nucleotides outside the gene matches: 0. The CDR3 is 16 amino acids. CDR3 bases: TGTGCCAGCAGTGACTCGGGACTAGCGGGAGCAGATACGCAGTATTTT. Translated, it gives CASSDSGLAGADTQYF.

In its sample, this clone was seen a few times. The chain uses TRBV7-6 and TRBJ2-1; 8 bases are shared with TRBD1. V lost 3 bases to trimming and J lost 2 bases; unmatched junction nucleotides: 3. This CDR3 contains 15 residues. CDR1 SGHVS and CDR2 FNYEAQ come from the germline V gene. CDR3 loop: CASSLGTGPYNEQFF. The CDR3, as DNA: TGTGCCAGCAGCTTGGGGACAGGCCCCTACAATGAGCAGTTCTTC.

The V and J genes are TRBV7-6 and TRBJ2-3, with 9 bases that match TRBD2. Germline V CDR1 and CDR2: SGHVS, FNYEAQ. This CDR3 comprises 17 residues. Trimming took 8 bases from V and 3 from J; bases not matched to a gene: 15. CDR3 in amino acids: CASATGVAGDGTDTQYF. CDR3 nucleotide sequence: TGTGCCAGCGCTACGGGGGTAGCGGGAGACGGAACAGATACGCAGTATTTT.

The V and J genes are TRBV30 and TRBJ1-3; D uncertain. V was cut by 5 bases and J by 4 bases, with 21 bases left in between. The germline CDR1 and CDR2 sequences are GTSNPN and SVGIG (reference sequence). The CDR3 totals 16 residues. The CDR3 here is CAWAREAPGAGNTIYF. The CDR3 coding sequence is TGTGCCTGGGCCCGAGAGGCTCCCGGTGCGGGAAACACCATATATTTT.

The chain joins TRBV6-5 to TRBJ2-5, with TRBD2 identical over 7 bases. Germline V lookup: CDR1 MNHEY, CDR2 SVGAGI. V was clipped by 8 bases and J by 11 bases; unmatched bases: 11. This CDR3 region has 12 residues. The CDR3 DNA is TGTGCCAGCCGCCCAGCTGGGGGGGAGCAGTACTTC. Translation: CASRPAGGEQYF.

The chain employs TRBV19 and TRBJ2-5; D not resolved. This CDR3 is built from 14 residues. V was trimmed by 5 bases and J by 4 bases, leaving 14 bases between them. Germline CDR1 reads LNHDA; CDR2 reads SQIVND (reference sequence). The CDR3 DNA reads TGTGCCAGTAGTTTAGGGCCTCCGGGAGAGACCCAGTACTTC. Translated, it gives CASSLGPPGETQYF.

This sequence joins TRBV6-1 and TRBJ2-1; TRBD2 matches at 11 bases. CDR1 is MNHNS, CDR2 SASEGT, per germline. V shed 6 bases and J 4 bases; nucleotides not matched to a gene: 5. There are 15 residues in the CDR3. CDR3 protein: CASRLAGVGYNEQFF. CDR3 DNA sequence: TGTGCCAGCAGACTAGCGGGAGTCGGGTACAATGAGCAGTTCTTC.

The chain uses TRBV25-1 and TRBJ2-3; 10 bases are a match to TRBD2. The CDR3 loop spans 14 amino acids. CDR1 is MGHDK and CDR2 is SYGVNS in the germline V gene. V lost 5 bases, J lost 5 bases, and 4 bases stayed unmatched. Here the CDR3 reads CASSRLAGVDTQYF. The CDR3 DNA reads TGTGCCAGCAGTCGGCTAGCGGGAGTAGATACGCAGTATTTT.

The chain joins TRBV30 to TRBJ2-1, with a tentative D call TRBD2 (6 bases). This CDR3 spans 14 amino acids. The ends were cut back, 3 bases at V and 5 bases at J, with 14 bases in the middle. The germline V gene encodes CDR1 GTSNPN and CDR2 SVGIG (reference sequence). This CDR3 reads CAWRRDSHDNEQFF. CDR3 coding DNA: TGTGCCTGGAGGCGGGACTCCCACGACAATGAGCAGTTCTTC.

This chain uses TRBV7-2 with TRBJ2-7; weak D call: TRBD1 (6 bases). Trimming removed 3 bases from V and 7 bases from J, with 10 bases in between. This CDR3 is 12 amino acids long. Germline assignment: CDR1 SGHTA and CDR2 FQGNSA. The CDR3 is CASSFNRVEQYF. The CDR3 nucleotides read TGTGCCAGCAGCTTCAACAGGGTTGAGCAGTACTTC.

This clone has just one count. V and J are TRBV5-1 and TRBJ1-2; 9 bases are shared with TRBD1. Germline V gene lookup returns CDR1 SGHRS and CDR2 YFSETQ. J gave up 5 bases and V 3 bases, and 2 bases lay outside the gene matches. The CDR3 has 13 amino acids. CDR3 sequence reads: CASSSGQGYGYTF. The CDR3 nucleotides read TGCGCCAGCAGCTCTGGACAGGGGTATGGCTACACCTTC.

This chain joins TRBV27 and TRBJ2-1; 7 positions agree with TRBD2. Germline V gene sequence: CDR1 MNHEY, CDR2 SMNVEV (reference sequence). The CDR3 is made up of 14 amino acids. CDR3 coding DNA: TGTGCAACCTATACCGGGAGGTACTACAATGAGCAGTTCTTC. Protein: CATYTGRYYNEQFF.

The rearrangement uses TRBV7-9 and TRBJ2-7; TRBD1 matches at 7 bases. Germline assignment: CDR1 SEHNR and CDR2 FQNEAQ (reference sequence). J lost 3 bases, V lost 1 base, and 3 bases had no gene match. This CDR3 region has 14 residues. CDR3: CASSLGDSLYEQYF. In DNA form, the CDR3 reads TGTGCCAGCAGCTTAGGGGACAGTCTCTACGAGCAGTACTTC.

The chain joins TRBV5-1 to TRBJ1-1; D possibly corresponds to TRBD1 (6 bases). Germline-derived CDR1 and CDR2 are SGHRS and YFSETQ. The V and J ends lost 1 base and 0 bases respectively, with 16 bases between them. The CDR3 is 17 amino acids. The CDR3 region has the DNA TGCGCCAGCAGCTTGACAGGGTCGGGATTCATGAACACTGAAGCTTTCTTT. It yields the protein CASSLTGSGFMNTEAFF.

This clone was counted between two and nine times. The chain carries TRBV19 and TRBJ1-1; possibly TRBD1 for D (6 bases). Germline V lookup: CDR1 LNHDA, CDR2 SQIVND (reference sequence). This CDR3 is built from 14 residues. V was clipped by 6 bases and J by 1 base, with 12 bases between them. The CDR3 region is CASRGGHRNTEAFF. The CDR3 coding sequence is TGTGCCAGTAGGGGGGGGCATAGGAACACTGAAGCTTTCTTT. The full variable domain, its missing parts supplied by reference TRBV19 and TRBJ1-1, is DGGITQSPKYLFRKEGQNVTLSCEQNLNHDAMYWYRQDPGQGLRLIYYSQIVNDFQKGDIAEGYSVSREKKESFPLTVTSAQKNPTAFYLCASRGGHRNTEAFFGQGTRLTVV.